The next 13 T cell receptor beta chains were all read from a single sample in a study of human T cells and chemical hapten exposure. Each CDR3 protein gets one entry after TCRdb re-called the RACE reads with MiXCR. The sample lists 65,000 to 95,000 distinct CDR3 sequences; approximately 7% were seen once. Time point noted: patch test 2, 6 weeks after DPC sensitization. Indicated treatment: therapeutic diphenylcyclopropenone sensitization with weekly scalp DPC. The sample here was whole blood, taken in connection with sensitization to the hapten diphenylcyclopropenone (DPC). These receptors all come from a woman aged 25 to 39 with alopecia areata. Some clones in this sample may be carry-over from other donors' samples.

The V call is TRBV2, the J call TRBJ1-1; D unresolved. CDR3 length equals 13 residues. Per germline, CDR1 SNHLY and CDR2 FYNNEI. V was trimmed by 4 bases and J by 4 bases, leaving 10 bases between them. This CDR3 is CASSVLGGTEAFF. CDR3 DNA sequence: TGTGCCAGCAGTGTGTTGGGAGGCACTGAAGCTTTCTTT.

The chain joins TRBV12-3 or TRBV12-4 to TRBJ1-5; D is perhaps TRBD1 (6 bases). Trimming took 5 bases from V and 4 from J, leaving 18 bases between them. CDR3 length: 16 residues. CDR3 bases: TGTGCCAGCAGTCCTGCTGGTAGAGGGGGGAATCAGCCCCAGCATTTT. Protein: CASSPAGRGGNQPQHF.

Concerning this clonotype itself: An end of the junction does not agree with germline; a read error may underlie this. DNA for the CDR3: TGTGCCAGCAGTTACGGTGGGAATCAGCCCCAGAATTTT. This codes for CASSYGGNQPQNF. The V call is TRBV12-3 or TRBV12-4, the J call TRBJ1-5, with no clear D. CDR3 length: 13 residues.

Points on this clonotype: Being one base from a much bigger clone, this may be a read error. The V call is TRBV7-9, the J call TRBJ1-2, with D perhaps TRBD1 (5 bases). Germline V CDR1 and CDR2: SEHNR, FQNEAQ (reference sequence). This CDR3 spans 13 amino acids. The CDR3 sequence is CVSRAASDYGYTF. The CDR3, as DNA: TGTGTCAGCAGGGCAGCTTCCGACTATGGCTACACCTTC. Using reference TRBV7-9 and TRBJ1-2 for the parts outside the CDR3, the full variable domain is DTGVSQNPRHKITKRGQNVTFRCDPISEHNRLYWYRQTLGQGPEFLTYFQNEAQLEKSRLLSDRFSAERPKGSFSTLEIQRTEQGDSAMYLCVSRAASDYGYTFGSGTRLTVV.

This clonotype was seen many times. In DNA form, the CDR3 reads TGTGCCAGCAGCTTAGCGTTGACAGGGGATGGCTACACCTTC. It yields the protein CASSLALTGDGYTF. This rearrangement joins TRBV11-3 to TRBJ1-2, with 8 bases that match TRBD1. The V gene's germline CDR1 is SGHNT and CDR2 YENEEA. This CDR3 region has 14 residues. Trimming removed 1 base from V and 6 bases from J; junction bases left unmatched: 4.

This clonotype was seen many times. The genes are TRBV2 and TRBJ1-5, with 11 bases lining up with TRBD1. The V gene end was trimmed by 8 bases and the J gene end by 3 bases; junction bases not matched to a gene: 9. Germline CDR1 SNHLY, CDR2 FYNNEI. The CDR3 spans 16 residues. The CDR3 spells CASGGTGGWDNQPQHF. DNA for the CDR3: TGTGCCAGCGGAGGGACAGGGGGGTGGGACAATCAGCCCCAGCATTTT. Using reference TRBV2 and TRBJ1-5 for the parts outside the CDR3, the full variable domain is EPEVTQTPSHQVTQMGQEVILRCVPISNHLYFYWYRQILGQKVEFLVSFYNNEISEKSEIFDDQFSVERPDGSNFTLKIRSTKLEDSAMYFCASGGTGGWDNQPQHFGDGTRLSIL.

This clonotype has only a few counts. This chain uses TRBV12-3 or TRBV12-4 with TRBJ1-1; D uncertain. This CDR3 contains 12 residues. V lost 2 bases, J lost 5 bases, and 6 bases lay in between. The CDR3 loop reads CASSLYETEAFF. The CDR3 nucleotides read TGTGCCAGCAGTTTATATGAAACTGAAGCTTTCTTT.

This clonotype was counted many times. The V call is TRBV5-1, the J call TRBJ1-1; 8 positions match TRBD1. The CDR3 is 15 amino acids. Unmatched junction bases numbered 6, after V lost 4 bases and J lost 1 base. Germline CDR1 SGHRS, CDR2 YFSETQ. The CDR3 protein is CASSARTGRNTEAFF. The CDR3 DNA reads TGCGCCAGCAGCGCACGGACAGGGAGGAACACTGAAGCTTTCTTT.

This clonotype was picked up many times. The V gene is TRBV9, the J gene TRBJ1-6, with a possible D match to TRBD1 (5 bases). The germline CDR1 and CDR2 sequences are SGDLS and YYNGEE. CDR3 size: 18 residues. V was clipped by 3 bases and J by 0 bases, with 16 bases between them. CDR3 amino acids: CASSAGGALSSYNSPLHF. The CDR3 region has the DNA TGTGCCAGCAGCGCCGGCGGGGCACTGAGCTCCTATAATTCACCCCTCCACTTT.

This clonotype was detected many times. The chain has TRBV20-1 and TRBJ2-5; maybe TRBD1 (6 bases). Trimming left V 0 bases short and J 2 bases short, with 13 bases between. Germline V lookup: CDR1 DFQATT, CDR2 SNEGSKA (reference sequence). This CDR3 is built from 15 residues. The DNA for the CDR3 is TGCAGTGCTAGAGATTCAGGGGAAGGTCAAGAGACCCAGTACTTC. This sequence encodes CSARDSGEGQETQYF.

This clonotype was seen at least ten times. This chain joins TRBV5-8 and TRBJ2-1; 7 nucleotides align to TRBD1. CDR1 and CDR2 from the germline V gene are SGHTS and YDEGEE. V shed 4 bases, J shed 9 bases, and the junction held 13 bases outside the gene matches. This CDR3 has 15 residues. The CDR3 loop reads CASSPDRAEISEQFF. CDR3 in DNA: TGTGCCAGCAGCCCCGACAGGGCGGAGATCAGTGAGCAGTTCTTC.

This clonotype was seen ten or more times. CDR3 loop: CSARVAGRDYGYTF. The CDR3 DNA reads TGCAGTGCTAGAGTGGCAGGACGTGACTATGGCTACACCTTC. This rearrangement joins TRBV20-1 to TRBJ1-2, with D unclear. Germline V CDR1 and CDR2: DFQATT, SNEGSKA (reference sequence). This CDR3 spans 14 amino acids. Trimming took off 1 base at V and 3 bases at J, with 12 bases between the two ends.

This clonotype showed up many times. The CDR3 loop is CASRRHREDTQYF. CDR3 DNA sequence: TGTGCCAGCAGACGTCACAGGGAAGATACGCAGTATTTT. The J gene is TRBJ2-3, the V gene TRBV6-6, with TRBD1 as a possible D gene (6 bases). Germline V lookup: CDR1 MNHNY, CDR2 SVGAGI (reference sequence). The CDR3 runs to 13 residues. V lost 6 bases and J 5 bases, leaving 12 bases between the germline ends.